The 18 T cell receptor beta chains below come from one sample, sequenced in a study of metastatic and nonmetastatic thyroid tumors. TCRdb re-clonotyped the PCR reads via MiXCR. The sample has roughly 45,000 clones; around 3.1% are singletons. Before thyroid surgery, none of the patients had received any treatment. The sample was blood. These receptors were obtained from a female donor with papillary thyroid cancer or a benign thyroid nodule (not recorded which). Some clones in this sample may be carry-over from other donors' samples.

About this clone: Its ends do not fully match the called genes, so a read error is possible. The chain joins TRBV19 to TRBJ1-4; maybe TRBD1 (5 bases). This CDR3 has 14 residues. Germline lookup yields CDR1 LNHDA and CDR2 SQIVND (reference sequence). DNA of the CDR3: TGTGCCAGCCGGCACCAAGGGACTAAGGAAAAACTGTTTTTT. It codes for CASRHQGTKEKLFF.

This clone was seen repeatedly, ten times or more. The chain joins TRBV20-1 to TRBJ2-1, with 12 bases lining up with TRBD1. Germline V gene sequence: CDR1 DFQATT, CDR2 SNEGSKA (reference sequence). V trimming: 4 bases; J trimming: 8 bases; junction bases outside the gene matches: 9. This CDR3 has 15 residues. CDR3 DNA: TGCAGTGCTATCAACCCGGGACAGGGGGCTCATGAGCAGTTCTTC. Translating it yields CSAINPGQGAHEQFF.

The CDR3 DNA follows: TGTGCCAGCAGTTTGAGTGCAGGGAACACTGAAGCTTTCTTT. Protein: CASSLSAGNTEAFF. The chain links TRBV12-3 or TRBV12-4 to TRBJ1-1; D is ambiguous. The ends were cut back, 3 bases at V and 1 base at J, with 9 bases in the middle. The CDR3 length is 14 residues.

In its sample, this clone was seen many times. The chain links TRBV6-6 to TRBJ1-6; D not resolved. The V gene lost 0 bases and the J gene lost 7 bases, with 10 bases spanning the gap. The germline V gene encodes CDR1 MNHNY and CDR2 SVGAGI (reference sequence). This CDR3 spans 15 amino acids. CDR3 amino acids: CASSYSIPRNSPLHF. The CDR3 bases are TGTGCCAGCAGTTACTCGATCCCCAGAAATTCACCCCTCCACTTT.

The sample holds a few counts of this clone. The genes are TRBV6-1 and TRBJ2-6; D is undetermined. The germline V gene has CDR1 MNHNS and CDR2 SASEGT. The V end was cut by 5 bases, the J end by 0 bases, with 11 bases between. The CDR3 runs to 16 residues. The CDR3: CASSRERISGANVLTF. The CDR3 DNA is TGTGCCAGCAGTCGAGAGAGAATCTCTGGGGCCAACGTCCTGACTTTC.

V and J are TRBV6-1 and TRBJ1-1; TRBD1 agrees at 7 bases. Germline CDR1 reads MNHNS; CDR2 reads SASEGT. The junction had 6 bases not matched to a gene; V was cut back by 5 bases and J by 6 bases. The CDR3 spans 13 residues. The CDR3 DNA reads TGTGCCAGCAGTCAGGACAGGTCCTCTGAAGCTTTCTTT. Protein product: CASSQDRSSEAFF.

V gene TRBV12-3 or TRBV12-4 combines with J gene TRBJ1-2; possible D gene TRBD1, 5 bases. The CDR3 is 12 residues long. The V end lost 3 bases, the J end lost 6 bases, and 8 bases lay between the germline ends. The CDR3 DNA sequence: TGTGCCAGCAGTTTCGGGGGAAATGGCTACACCTTC. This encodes CASSFGGNGYTF.

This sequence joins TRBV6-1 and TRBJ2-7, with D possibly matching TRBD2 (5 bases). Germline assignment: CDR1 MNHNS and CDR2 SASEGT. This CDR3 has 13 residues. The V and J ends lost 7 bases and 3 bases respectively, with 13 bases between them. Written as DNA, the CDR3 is TGTGCCAGCACCAGAGGCCGGGGCTACGAGCAGTACTTC. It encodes CASTRGRGYEQYF.

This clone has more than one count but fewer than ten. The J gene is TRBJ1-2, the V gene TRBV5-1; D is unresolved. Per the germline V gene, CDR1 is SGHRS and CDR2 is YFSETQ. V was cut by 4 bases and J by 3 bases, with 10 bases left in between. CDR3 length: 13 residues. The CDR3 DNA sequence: TGCGCCAGCAGCACTAAAGTGGACTATGGCTACACCTTC. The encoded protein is CASSTKVDYGYTF.

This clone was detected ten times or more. The CDR3 loop is CASSYSAGNYGYTF. The CDR3 DNA is TGTGCCAGCAGTTACTCGGCAGGTAACTATGGCTACACCTTC. The genes are TRBV6-2 or TRBV6-3 and TRBJ1-2; D remains ambiguous. The CDR3 spans 14 residues. Germline assignment: CDR1 MNHEY and CDR2 SVGEGT. Deletions cut 0 bases from V and 1 base from J, with 6 bases between.

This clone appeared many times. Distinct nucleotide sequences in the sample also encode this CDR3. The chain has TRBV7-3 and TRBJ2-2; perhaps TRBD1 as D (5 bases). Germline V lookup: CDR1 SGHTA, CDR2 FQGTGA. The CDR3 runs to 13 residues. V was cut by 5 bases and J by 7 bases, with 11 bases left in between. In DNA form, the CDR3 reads TGTGCCAGCAGCAGACAGTCAGGCGGGGAGCTGTTTTTT. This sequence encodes CASSRQSGGELFF.

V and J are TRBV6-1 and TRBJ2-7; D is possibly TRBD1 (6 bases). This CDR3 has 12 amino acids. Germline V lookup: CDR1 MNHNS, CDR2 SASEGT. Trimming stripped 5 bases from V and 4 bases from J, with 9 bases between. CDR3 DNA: TGTGCCAGCAGTATCCAGGGGTACGAGCAGTACTTC. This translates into CASSIQGYEQYF.

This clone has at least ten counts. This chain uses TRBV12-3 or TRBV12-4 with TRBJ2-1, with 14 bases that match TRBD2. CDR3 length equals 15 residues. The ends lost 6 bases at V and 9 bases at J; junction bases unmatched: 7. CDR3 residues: CASRKGLAGVIEQFF. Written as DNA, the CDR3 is TGTGCCAGCAGAAAGGGACTAGCGGGAGTGATTGAGCAGTTCTTC.

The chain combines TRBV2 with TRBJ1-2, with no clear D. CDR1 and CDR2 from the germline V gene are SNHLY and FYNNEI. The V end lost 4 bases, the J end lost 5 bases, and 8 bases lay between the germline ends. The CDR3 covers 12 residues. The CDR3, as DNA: TGTGCCAGCAGTGGTGACACGTATGGCTACACCTTC. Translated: CASSGDTYGYTF.

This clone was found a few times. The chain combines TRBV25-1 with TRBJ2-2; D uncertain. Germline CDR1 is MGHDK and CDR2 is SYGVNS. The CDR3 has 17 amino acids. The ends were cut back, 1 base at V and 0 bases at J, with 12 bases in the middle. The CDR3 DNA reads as TGTGCCAGCAGTGAATTAAGGGCCGACCCGAACACCGGGGAGCTGTTTTTT. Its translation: CASSELRADPNTGELFF.

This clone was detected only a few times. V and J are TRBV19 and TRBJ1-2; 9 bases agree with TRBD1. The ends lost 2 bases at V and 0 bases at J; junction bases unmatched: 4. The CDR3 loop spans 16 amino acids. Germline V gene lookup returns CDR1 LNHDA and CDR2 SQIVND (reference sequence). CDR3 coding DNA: TGTGCCAGTAGTATAACCCGGACAGGGGCTAACTATGGCTACACCTTC. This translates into CASSITRTGANYGYTF.

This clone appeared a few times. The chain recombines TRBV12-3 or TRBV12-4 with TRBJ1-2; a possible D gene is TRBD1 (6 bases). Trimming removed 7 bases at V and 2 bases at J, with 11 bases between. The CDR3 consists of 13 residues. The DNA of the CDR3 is TGTGCCAGCACTCTACAGGGCAACTATGGCTACACCTTC. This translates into CASTLQGNYGYTF.

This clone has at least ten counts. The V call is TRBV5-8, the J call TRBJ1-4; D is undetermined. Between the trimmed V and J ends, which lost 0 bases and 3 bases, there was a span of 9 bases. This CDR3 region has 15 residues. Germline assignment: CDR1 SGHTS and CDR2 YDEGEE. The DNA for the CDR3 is TGTGCCAGCAGCTTGGATCCGGGTTCTAATGAAAAACTGTTTTTT. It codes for CASSLDPGSNEKLFF.